These 31 T cell receptor beta chains were all obtained from the same sample, sequenced in a study of blood T cell repertoires in COVID-19. Profiled with immunoSEQ multiplex PCR; TCRdb holds only in-frame clones, not every one. Of hundreds of thousands of clones detected, approximately 86% appear once; the ten largest clones hold approximately 9%. The sequenced material came from PBMCs or T cells enriched from blood (not recorded which). The receptors derive from a woman younger than 35 who had recovered from COVID-19.

The chain uses TRBV4-2 and TRBJ1-4; D possibly corresponds to TRBD1 (6 bases). The CDR3 loop spans 16 amino acids. Germline V CDR1 and CDR2: LGHNA, YNFKEQ. Trimming removed 3 bases from V and 7 bases from J, with 18 bases in between. CDR3 in amino acids: CASSHPLAGAVEKLFF. Written as DNA, the CDR3 is TGTGCCAGCAGCCACCCTCTGGCGGGGGCGGTTGAAAAACTGTTTTTT.

This clone came up a few times. This rearrangement joins TRBV6-5 to TRBJ1-1, with 7 bases aligning to TRBD1. CDR1 MNHEY and CDR2 SVGAGI come from the germline V gene. V was clipped by 8 bases and J by 8 bases; unmatched bases: 17. The CDR3 has 15 residues. CDR3 nucleotides: TGTGCCAGCTCGCGGCCTTCCCAGGGACAGCCAGAAGCTTTCTTT. It translates to CASSRPSQGQPEAFF.

V is TRBV7-9 and J is TRBJ1-1; D perhaps matches TRBD1 (5 bases). The CDR3 is 14 residues long. Between the trimmed V and J ends, which lost 5 bases and 0 bases, there was a span of 10 bases. Germline lookup yields CDR1 SEHNR and CDR2 FQNEAQ (reference sequence). The CDR3 sequence: CASSAQGMNTEAFF. The DNA for the CDR3 is TGTGCCAGCAGCGCCCAGGGCATGAACACTGAAGCTTTCTTT.

The chain uses TRBV28 and TRBJ1-2; D is unclear. The CDR3 is 11 amino acids. The germline V gene encodes CDR1 MDHEN and CDR2 SYDVKM. V lost 7 bases to trimming and J lost 8 bases, with 11 bases between them. CDR3 sequence: CASTSSLGYTF. In DNA form, the CDR3 reads TGTGCCAGCACAAGTAGTCTGGGCTACACCTTC.

The DNA for the CDR3 is TGTGCCAGCAGACTGGACAGGAACACTGAAGCTTTCTTT. Translated, it gives CASRLDRNTEAFF. This chain joins TRBV6-5 and TRBJ1-1, with D maybe TRBD1 (6 bases). Germline CDR1 MNHEY, CDR2 SVGAGI. Trimming removed 6 bases at V and 1 base at J, with 9 bases between. There are 13 residues in the CDR3.

In its sample, this clone was seen a few times. The rearrangement links TRBV10-3 to TRBJ2-7; D is unclear. V was clipped by 1 base and J by 0 bases, with 7 bases between them. Germline-derived CDR1 and CDR2 are ENHRY and SYGVKD. The CDR3 spans 14 residues. The CDR3 sequence is CAISEWASSYEQYF. The CDR3 DNA follows: TGTGCCATCAGTGAGTGGGCCAGCTCCTACGAGCAGTACTTC.

V and J are TRBV28 and TRBJ1-6; TRBD1 aligns across 8 bases. This CDR3 spans 15 amino acids. Germline-derived CDR1 and CDR2 are MDHEN and SYDVKM. After removal of 5 bases from V and 4 bases from J, the junction contained 4 bases not matched to a gene. The DNA for the CDR3 is TGTGCCAGCAGTCCCGGGACAGGATATAATTCACCCCTCCACTTT. Its protein product is CASSPGTGYNSPLHF.

This clone was seen a single time. The J gene is TRBJ1-5, the V gene TRBV27; tentatively, D is TRBD1 (5 bases). V dropped 5 bases and J dropped 6 bases, with 14 bases sitting between them. CDR3 length: 14 residues. Looked up from germline, CDR1 is MNHEY and CDR2 is SMNVEV (reference sequence). The CDR3 bases are TGTGCCAGCAGTCTACGGGACTCAAGTCAGCCCCAGCATTTT. Translation: CASSLRDSSQPQHF.

The chain uses TRBV7-3 and TRBJ2-1, with 11 bases fitting TRBD2. Germline V lookup: CDR1 SGHTA, CDR2 FQGTGA. Unmatched junction bases numbered 1, after V lost 2 bases and J lost 7 bases. The CDR3 loop spans 14 amino acids. CDR3 residues: CASSLLAGGNEQFF. The CDR3 nucleotides read TGTGCCAGCAGCTTACTAGCGGGGGGAAATGAGCAGTTCTTC.

The chain carries TRBV19 and TRBJ2-3; 9 bases agree with TRBD2. The CDR3 consists of 15 residues. The V segment lost 6 bases and the J segment 2 bases; nucleotides outside the gene matches: 6. Germline V lookup: CDR1 LNHDA, CDR2 SQIVND (reference sequence). CDR3 protein: CASRTSGGNTDTQYF. CDR3 nucleotides: TGTGCCAGTAGGACTAGCGGCGGGAACACAGATACGCAGTATTTT.

With respect to this clone: Other DNA sequences in this specimen translate into the identical CDR3. V gene TRBV28 combines with J gene TRBJ1-2, with D possibly being TRBD1 (5 bases). The V end was cut by 8 bases, the J end by 4 bases, with 11 bases between. In germline, CDR1 is MDHEN, CDR2 SYDVKM. This CDR3 contains 12 residues. The CDR3 region has the DNA TGTGCCAGCCGCCCCGGGGGCTATGGCTACACCTTC. It encodes CASRPGGYGYTF.

The chain uses TRBV2 and TRBJ1-6; the D gene is possibly TRBD1 (5 bases). This CDR3 is 14 amino acids long. Germline values: CDR1 SNHLY, CDR2 FYNNEI. Trimming took off 7 bases at V and 7 bases at J, with 14 bases between the two ends. CDR3 sequence reads: CASTREGMNSPLHF. In DNA, the CDR3 is TGTGCCAGCACGAGGGAGGGGATGAATTCACCCCTCCACTTT.

The chain couples TRBV7-9 to TRBJ1-3; TRBD1 might be the D (5 bases). Per germline, CDR1 SEHNR and CDR2 FQNEAQ (reference sequence). The CDR3 has 17 amino acids. V was shortened by 1 base and J by 3 bases, with 16 bases between the two germline ends. CDR3 in DNA: TGTGCCAGCAGCTTAGGGGGCCTTCGATCTGGTGGAAACACCATATATTTT. Translated: CASSLGGLRSGGNTIYF.

The rearrangement links TRBV7-2 to TRBJ1-1; TRBD1 might be the D (5 bases). Germline loops: CDR1 SGHTA, CDR2 FQGNSA. The ends were cut back, 0 bases at V and 5 bases at J, with 7 bases in the middle. The CDR3 runs 13 residues. Here the CDR3 reads CASSLAQGTEAFF. As DNA, the CDR3 is TGTGCCAGCAGCTTAGCCCAGGGAACTGAAGCTTTCTTT.

V gene TRBV10-2 combines with J gene TRBJ2-2; 8 nucleotides line up with TRBD1. The CDR3 spans 15 residues. The trim removed 7 bases at V and 0 bases at J, leaving 4 bases unmatched. Germline CDR1 is WSHSY and CDR2 is SAAADI. The DNA for the CDR3 is TGCGCCAGCAATAAGGACAGGGCGAACACCGGGGAGCTGTTTTTT. Protein: CASNKDRANTGELFF.

This chain uses TRBV10-3 with TRBJ2-1; 8 bases are shared with TRBD2. The CDR3 is 13 residues long. J gave up 7 bases and V 6 bases, and 5 bases lay outside the gene matches. The germline CDR1 and CDR2 sequences are ENHRY and SYGVKD. This CDR3 is CAIRSRGGNEQFF. In nucleotides, the CDR3 is TGTGCCATCAGATCTCGGGGGGGTAATGAGCAGTTCTTC.

The V gene is TRBV7-2, the J gene TRBJ2-3, with TRBD2 matching 10 bases. Germline V lookup: CDR1 SGHTA, CDR2 FQGNSA. This CDR3 contains 17 residues. With 1 base clipped from V and 6 bases from J, the junction kept 10 bases outside the gene matches. CDR3 residues: CASSLGIAGGWIDTQYF. Written as DNA, the CDR3 is TGTGCCAGCAGCTTAGGCATAGCGGGGGGATGGATTGATACGCAGTATTTT.

V usage is TRBV28 and J usage is TRBJ2-7, with 9 bases identical to TRBD1. Trimming at V came to 2 bases and at J to 4 bases, leaving 3 bases not matched to a gene. The CDR3 runs to 14 residues. CDR1 and CDR2 from the germline V gene are MDHEN and SYDVKM. The CDR3 nucleotides read TGTGCCAGCAGTTTAATAGGACAGGGGTACGAGCAGTACTTC. Amino acid sequence: CASSLIGQGYEQYF.

The chain carries TRBV6-6 and TRBJ2-7; TRBD2 is a possible D gene (6 bases). Trimming removed 9 bases at V and 0 bases at J, with 15 bases between. This CDR3 is 14 amino acids long. Per the germline V gene, CDR1 is MNHNY and CDR2 is SVGAGI (reference sequence). The CDR3 nucleotides read TGTGCCAGTTCCGACCGGGAGCCCTCCTACGAGCAGTACTTC. It codes for CASSDREPSYEQYF.

With regard to this clone: Other DNA sequences in the sample encode the same CDR3. The CDR3 DNA sequence: TGTGCCAGCAGTTCATCACAGGGGGCTGGTGGCTACACCTTC. This encodes CASSSSQGAGGYTF. This chain links TRBV27 with TRBJ1-2; 9 bases line up with TRBD1. The J segment lost 7 bases and the V segment lost 4 bases, leaving 7 bases of the junction unmatched. The CDR3 spans 14 residues. Germline CDR1 is MNHEY and CDR2 is SMNVEV (reference sequence).

The chain has TRBV7-9 and TRBJ2-7; 10 bases are a match to TRBD1. Per the germline V gene, CDR1 is SEHNR and CDR2 is FQNEAQ (reference sequence). The length of the CDR3 is 15 residues. With V trimmed by 5 bases and J by 5 bases, 9 bases remained unmatched. This chain's CDR3 is CASSEGQGVYHEQYF. For the CDR3, the DNA is TGTGCCAGCAGCGAAGGACAGGGGGTATACCACGAGCAGTACTTC.

The V call is TRBV3-1 (or the pseudogene TRBV3-2), the J call TRBJ1-1; D is unresolved. CDR3 length: 14 residues. Germline V gene lookup returns CDR1 LGHDT and CDR2 YNNKEL (reference sequence). Trimming cost V 4 bases and J 1 base, with 10 bases left between them. The CDR3 is CASSPFRGNTEAFF. The CDR3 DNA sequence: TGTGCCAGCAGCCCGTTTCGGGGGAACACTGAAGCTTTCTTT.

This clone has a single count. The V gene is TRBV7-6, the J gene TRBJ2-7, with D unclear. CDR1 is SGHVS and CDR2 is FNYEAQ in the germline V gene. V lost 1 base, J lost 0 bases, and 7 bases lay in between. This CDR3 is built from 14 residues. CDR3 in amino acids: CASSLGSGSYEQYF. Written as DNA, the CDR3 is TGTGCCAGCAGCTTAGGCTCGGGCTCCTACGAGCAGTACTTC.

This sequence joins TRBV3-1 (or the pseudogene TRBV3-2) and TRBJ2-5; 7 bases are shared with TRBD2. Per the germline V gene, CDR1 is LGHDT and CDR2 is YNNKEL (reference sequence). The CDR3 is 15 amino acids. With V trimmed by 4 bases and J by 3 bases, 8 bases remained unmatched. CDR3 sequence reads: CASSLRLAGEETQYF. Here the CDR3 DNA reads TGTGCCAGCAGCCTAAGACTAGCTGGGGAAGAGACCCAGTACTTC.

V gene TRBV11-2 combines with J gene TRBJ2-7, with 10 bases identical to TRBD1. V trimming: 5 bases; J trimming: 7 bases; junction bases outside the gene matches: 11. The length of the CDR3 is 15 residues. Germline CDR1 reads SGHAT; CDR2 reads FQNNGV. Here the CDR3 DNA reads TGTGCCAGCAGCCAGGGGTCGGGACAGGGGAGGGAGCAGTACTTC. Its translation: CASSQGSGQGREQYF.

This clone was counted a single time. J is TRBJ2-1 and V is TRBV9, with TRBD1 matching over 12 bases. V gave up 2 bases and J gave up 8 bases; unmatched junction bases: 11. The CDR3 contains 17 residues. Germline V gene lookup returns CDR1 SGDLS and CDR2 YYNGEE. CDR3 coding DNA: TGTGCCAGCAGCGTTGAACCGGGACAGGGGGCGTCGGATGAGCAGTTCTTC. Amino acids: CASSVEPGQGASDEQFF.

The chain uses TRBV7-2 and TRBJ1-2, with D unresolved. V lost 5 bases and J 8 bases, leaving 9 bases between the germline ends. The V gene's germline CDR1 is SGHTA and CDR2 FQGNSA. This CDR3 spans 11 amino acids. In nucleotides, the CDR3 is TGTGCCAGCAGCCCCCGGGGAGGCTACACCTTC. Its translation is CASSPRGGYTF.

The chain has TRBV19 and TRBJ2-1, with 7 bases identical to TRBD1. The germline V gene encodes CDR1 LNHDA and CDR2 SQIVND (reference sequence). CDR3 size: 14 residues. With V trimmed by 8 bases and J by 5 bases, 9 bases remained unmatched. The CDR3 bases are TGTGCCAGTCAACAGGGGCTTGTGAACAATGAGCAGTTCTTC. Amino acid sequence: CASQQGLVNNEQFF.

The V call is TRBV6-5, the J call TRBJ1-3; D is unresolved. This CDR3 is 14 amino acids long. V was pared by 0 bases and J by 9 bases, with 12 bases between. CDR1 MNHEY and CDR2 SVGAGI come from the germline V gene. The DNA for the CDR3 is TGTGCCAGCAGTTACTCGAGTCGGGTATCCACCATATATTTT. Its protein product is CASSYSSRVSTIYF.

The V and J genes are TRBV28 and TRBJ2-7; TRBD1 might be the D (6 bases). Germline-derived CDR1 and CDR2 are MDHEN and SYDVKM. CDR3 size: 13 residues. Trimming pared 8 bases from V and 7 bases from J, leaving 18 bases between. The CDR3 region is CASGDTSWEEQYF. CDR3 DNA: TGTGCCAGCGGGGACACCTCGTGGGAGGAGCAGTACTTC.

The chain uses TRBV24-1 and TRBJ1-4; TRBD1 matches 10 bases. The germline gives CDR1 KGHDR, CDR2 SFDVKD. V was clipped by 4 bases and J by 8 bases; unmatched bases: 6. This CDR3 is built from 15 residues. CDR3: CATSDPGTGDEKLFF. The CDR3 DNA reads TGTGCCACCAGTGACCCCGGGACAGGGGACGAAAAACTGTTTTTT.